The TCR beta chain described here comes from a study of blood T cell repertoires in COVID-19. The wider study: Sites in the United States, Italy and Spain provided acute and convalescent COVID-19 samples. In each case, the material was cDNA or gDNA derived from T cells, B-cell-depleted T cells, or PBMCs.

As processed by the authors: Nucleated cell counts were estimated from reference gene primer amplification. This table comes from immunoSEQ multiplex PCR, and its TCRdb copy is limited to in-frame clones, with some not included. V and J calls and clone size are as listed in that table; D and trimming were resolved from the DNA. Of about 360,000 clones in the sample, around 87% were seen once. A word on this clone: Just one base apart from a much larger clone, this may be a read error.

Trimming removed 0 bases from V and 4 bases from J; junction bases left unmatched: 1. The CDR3 extends over 14 amino acids. Germline values: CDR1 SGHRS, CDR2 YFSETQ. This sequence originates from a human donor in a cohort sampled during active COVID-19. This chain connects TRBV5-1 to TRBJ2-1, with 7 bases identical to TRBD1. Sequenced: peripheral blood. DNA of the CDR3: TGCGCCAGCAGCTTGGGGGACAGATACAATGAGCAGTTCTTC. It codes for CASSLGDRYNEQFF.